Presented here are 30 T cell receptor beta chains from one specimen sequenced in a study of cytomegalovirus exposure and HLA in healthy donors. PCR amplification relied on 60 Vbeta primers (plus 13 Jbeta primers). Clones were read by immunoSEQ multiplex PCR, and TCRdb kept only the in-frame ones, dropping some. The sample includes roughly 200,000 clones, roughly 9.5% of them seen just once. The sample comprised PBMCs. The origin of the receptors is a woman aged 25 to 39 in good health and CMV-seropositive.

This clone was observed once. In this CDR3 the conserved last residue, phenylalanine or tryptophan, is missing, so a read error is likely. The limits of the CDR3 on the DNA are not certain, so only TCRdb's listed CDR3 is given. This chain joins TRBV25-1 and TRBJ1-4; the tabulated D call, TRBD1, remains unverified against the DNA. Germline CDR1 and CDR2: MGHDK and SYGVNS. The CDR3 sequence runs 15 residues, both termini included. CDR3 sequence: CASSDPGQGYEKMFL.

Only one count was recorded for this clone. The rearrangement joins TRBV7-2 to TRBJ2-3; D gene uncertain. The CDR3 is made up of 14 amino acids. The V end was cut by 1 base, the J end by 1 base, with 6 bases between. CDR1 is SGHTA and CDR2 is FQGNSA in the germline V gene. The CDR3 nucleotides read TGTGCCAGCAGCTTAGGACTGGGCACAGATACGCAGTATTTT. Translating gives CASSLGLGTDTQYF.

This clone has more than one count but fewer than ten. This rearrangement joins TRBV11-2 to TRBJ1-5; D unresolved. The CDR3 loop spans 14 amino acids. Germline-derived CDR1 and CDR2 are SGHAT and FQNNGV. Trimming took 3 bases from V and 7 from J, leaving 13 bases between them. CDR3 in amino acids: CASSFGGHRQPQHF. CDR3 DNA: TGTGCCAGCAGCTTCGGAGGGCACAGACAGCCCCAGCATTTT.

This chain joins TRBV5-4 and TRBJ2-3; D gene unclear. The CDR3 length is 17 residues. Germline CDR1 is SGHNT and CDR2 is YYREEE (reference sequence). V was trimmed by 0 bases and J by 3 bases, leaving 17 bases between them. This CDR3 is CASSLGTVGSWTDTQYF. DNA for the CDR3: TGTGCCAGCAGCTTGGGTACGGTCGGGTCGTGGACAGATACGCAGTATTTT. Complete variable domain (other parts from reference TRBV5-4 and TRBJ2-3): ETGVTQSPTHLIKTRGQQVTLRCSSQSGHNTVSWYQQALGQGPQFIFQYYREEENGRGNFPPRFSGLQFPNYSSELNVNALELDDSALYLCASSLGTVGSWTDTQYFGPGTRLTVL.

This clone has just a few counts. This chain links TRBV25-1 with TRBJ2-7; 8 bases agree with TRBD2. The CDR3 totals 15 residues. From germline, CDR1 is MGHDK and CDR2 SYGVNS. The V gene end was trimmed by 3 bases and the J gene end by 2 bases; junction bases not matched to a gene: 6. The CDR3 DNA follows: TGTGCCAGCAGTGACCCACAGCGGGAGACCTACGAGCAGTACTTC. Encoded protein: CASSDPQRETYEQYF.

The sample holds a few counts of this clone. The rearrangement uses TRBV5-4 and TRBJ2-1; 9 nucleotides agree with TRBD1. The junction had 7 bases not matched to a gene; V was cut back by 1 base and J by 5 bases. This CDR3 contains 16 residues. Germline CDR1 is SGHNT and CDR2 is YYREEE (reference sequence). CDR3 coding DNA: TGTGCCAGCAGCTTGTCTGGATGGGACAGGGACAATGAGCAGTTCTTC. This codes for CASSLSGWDRDNEQFF.

The CDR3 DNA follows: TGTGCCAGTAGTATAGATCGGAGGGGCGGCTACACCTTC. Amino acids: CASSIDRRGGYTF. The genes are TRBV19 and TRBJ1-2, with D possibly TRBD1 on 5 matching bases. With 0 bases removed from V and 8 bases from J, the gap between germline ends came to 10 bases. Looked up from germline, CDR1 is LNHDA and CDR2 is SQIVND (reference sequence). The CDR3 consists of 13 residues. The full variable domain, completed using reference TRBV19 and TRBJ1-2, is DGGITQSPKYLFRKEGQNVTLSCEQNLNHDAMYWYRQDPGQGLRLIYYSQIVNDFQKGDIAEGYSVSREKKESFPLTVTSAQKNPTAFYLCASSIDRRGGYTFGSGTRLTVV.

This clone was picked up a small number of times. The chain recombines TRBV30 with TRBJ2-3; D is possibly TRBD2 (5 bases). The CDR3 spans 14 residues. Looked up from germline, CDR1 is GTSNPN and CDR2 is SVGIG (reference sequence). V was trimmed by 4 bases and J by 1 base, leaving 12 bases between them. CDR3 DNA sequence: TGTGCCTGGACATCGGAGGTCCGCACAGATACGCAGTATTTT. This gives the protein CAWTSEVRTDTQYF.

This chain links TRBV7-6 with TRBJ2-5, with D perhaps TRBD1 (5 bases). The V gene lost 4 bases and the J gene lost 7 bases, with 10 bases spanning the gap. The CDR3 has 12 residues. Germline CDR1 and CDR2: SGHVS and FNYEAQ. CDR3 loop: CASSSRQGTQYF. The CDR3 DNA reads TGTGCCAGCAGCTCACGTCAGGGGACCCAGTACTTC.

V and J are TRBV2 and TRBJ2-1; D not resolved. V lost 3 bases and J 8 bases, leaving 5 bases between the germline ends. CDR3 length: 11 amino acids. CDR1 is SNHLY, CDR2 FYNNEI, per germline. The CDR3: CASSDGDEQFF. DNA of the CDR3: TGTGCCAGCAGTGATGGAGATGAGCAGTTCTTC. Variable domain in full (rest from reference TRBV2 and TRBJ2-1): EPEVTQTPSHQVTQMGQEVILRCVPISNHLYFYWYRQILGQKVEFLVSFYNNEISEKSEIFDDQFSVERPDGSNFTLKIRSTKLEDSAMYFCASSDGDEQFFGPGTRLTVL.

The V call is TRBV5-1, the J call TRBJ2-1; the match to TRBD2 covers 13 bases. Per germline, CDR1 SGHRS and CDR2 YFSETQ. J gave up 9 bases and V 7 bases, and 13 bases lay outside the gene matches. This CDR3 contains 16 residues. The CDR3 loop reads CASGGTSGKGVGEQFF. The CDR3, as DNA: TGCGCCAGCGGCGGGACTAGCGGGAAGGGTGTGGGTGAGCAGTTCTTC.

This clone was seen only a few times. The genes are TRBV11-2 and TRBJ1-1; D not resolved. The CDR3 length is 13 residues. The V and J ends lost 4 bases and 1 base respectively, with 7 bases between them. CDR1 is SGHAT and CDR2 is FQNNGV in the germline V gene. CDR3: CASSYDTNTEAFF. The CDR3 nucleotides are TGTGCCAGCAGCTATGACACGAACACTGAAGCTTTCTTT.

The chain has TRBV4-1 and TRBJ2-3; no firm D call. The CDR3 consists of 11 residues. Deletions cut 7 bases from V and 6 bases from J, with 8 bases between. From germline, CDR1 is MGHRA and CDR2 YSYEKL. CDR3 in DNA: TGCGCCAGCACCTCTGTCGATACGCAGTATTTT. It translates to CASTSVDTQYF.

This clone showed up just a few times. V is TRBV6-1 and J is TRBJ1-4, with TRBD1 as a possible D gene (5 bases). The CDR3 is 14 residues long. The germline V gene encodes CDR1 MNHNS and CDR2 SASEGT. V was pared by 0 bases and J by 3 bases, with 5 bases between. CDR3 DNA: TGTGCCAGCAGTGAAGCCAGGGCTAATGAAAAACTGTTTTTT. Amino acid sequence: CASSEARANEKLFF.

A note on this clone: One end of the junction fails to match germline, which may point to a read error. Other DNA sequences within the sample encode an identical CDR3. The CDR3 coding sequence is TGTGCCAGCTCACAAGGGACAGGGGGCGACGAACAGTACTTC. As protein: CASSQGTGGDEQYF. The rearrangement links TRBV18 to TRBJ2-7; 12 positions match TRBD1. Germline CDR1 and CDR2: KGHSH and LQKENI. The CDR3 sequence is 14 residues long.

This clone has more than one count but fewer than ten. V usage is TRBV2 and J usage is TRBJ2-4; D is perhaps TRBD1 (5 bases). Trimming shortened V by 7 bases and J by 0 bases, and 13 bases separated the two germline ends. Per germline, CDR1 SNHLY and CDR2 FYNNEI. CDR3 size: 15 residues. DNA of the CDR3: TGTGCCAGCATTGCAGACAGTTTAGCCAAAAACATTCAGTACTTC. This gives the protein CASIADSLAKNIQYF.

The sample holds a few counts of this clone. The CDR3 protein is CASSANVANYGYTF. CDR3 sequence (DNA): TGTGCCAGCAGCGCCAACGTCGCGAACTATGGCTACACCTTC. The gene calls are TRBV5-5 and TRBJ1-2; D is undetermined. The V and J ends lost 4 bases and 2 bases respectively, with 12 bases between them. The CDR3 contains 14 residues. Per germline, CDR1 SGHKS and CDR2 YYEKEE (reference sequence).

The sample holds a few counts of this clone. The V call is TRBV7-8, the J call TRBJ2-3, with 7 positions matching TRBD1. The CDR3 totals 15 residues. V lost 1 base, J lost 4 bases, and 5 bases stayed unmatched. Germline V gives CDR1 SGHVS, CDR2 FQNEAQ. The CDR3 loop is CASSLGGGWSDTQYF. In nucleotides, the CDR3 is TGTGCCAGCAGCTTAGGAGGGGGCTGGTCAGATACGCAGTATTTT.

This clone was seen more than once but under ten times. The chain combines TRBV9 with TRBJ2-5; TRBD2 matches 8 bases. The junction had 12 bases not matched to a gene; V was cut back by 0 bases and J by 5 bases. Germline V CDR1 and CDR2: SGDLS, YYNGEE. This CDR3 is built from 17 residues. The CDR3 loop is CASSVGTSSYPRETQYF. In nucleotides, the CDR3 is TGTGCCAGCAGCGTAGGGACTAGCAGCTATCCGCGGGAGACCCAGTACTTC.

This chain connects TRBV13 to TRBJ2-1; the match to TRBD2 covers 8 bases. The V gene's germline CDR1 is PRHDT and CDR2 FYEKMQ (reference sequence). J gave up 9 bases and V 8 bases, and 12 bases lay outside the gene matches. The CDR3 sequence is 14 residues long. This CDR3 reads CASGSTSLAGEQFF. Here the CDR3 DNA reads TGTGCCAGCGGATCGACTAGTCTAGCGGGTGAGCAGTTCTTC. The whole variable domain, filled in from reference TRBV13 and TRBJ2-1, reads AAGVIQSPRHLIKEKRETATLKCYPIPRHDTVYWYQQGPGQDPQFLISFYEKMQSDKGSIPDRFSAQQFSDYHSELNMSSLELGDSALYFCASGSTSLAGEQFFGPGTRLTVL.

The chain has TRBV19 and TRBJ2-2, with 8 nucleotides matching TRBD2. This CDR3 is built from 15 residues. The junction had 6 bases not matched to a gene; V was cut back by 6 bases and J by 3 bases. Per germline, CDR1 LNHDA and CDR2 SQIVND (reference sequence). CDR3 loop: CASRVGGGYTGELFF. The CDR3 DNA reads TGTGCCAGTAGGGTAGGCGGGGGGTACACCGGGGAGCTGTTTTTT.

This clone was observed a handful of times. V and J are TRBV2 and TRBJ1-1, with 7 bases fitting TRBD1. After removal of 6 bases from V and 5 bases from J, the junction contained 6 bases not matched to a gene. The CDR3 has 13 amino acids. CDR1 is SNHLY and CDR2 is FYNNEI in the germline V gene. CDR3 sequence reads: CASSRDRSTEAFF. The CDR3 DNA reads TGTGCCAGCAGCCGGGACAGAAGTACTGAAGCTTTCTTT.

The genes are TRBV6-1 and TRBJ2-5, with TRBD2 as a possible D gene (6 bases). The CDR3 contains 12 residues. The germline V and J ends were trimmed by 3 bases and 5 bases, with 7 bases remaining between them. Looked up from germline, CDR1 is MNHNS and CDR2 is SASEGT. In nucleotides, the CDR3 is TGTGCCAGCAGTGAGCGGGGTGAGACCCAGTACTTC. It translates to CASSERGETQYF.

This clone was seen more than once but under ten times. The CDR3 DNA reads TGTGCCAGCAGTGTCACAGGACACCAAGAGACCCAGTACTTC. This translates into CASSVTGHQETQYF. This chain joins TRBV2 and TRBJ2-5; TRBD1 is a possible D gene (5 bases). The CDR3 loop spans 14 amino acids. Germline CDR1 and CDR2: SNHLY and FYNNEI. Trimming took off 4 bases at V and 0 bases at J, with 9 bases between the two ends.

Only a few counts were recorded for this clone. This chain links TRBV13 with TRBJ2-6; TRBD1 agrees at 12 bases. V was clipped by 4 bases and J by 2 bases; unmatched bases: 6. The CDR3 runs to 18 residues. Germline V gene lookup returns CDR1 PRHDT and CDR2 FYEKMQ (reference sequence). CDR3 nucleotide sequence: TGTGCCAGCAGCTACCGCGGGACAGGGGGCGCTGGGGCCAACGTCCTGACTTTC. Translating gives CASSYRGTGGAGANVLTF.

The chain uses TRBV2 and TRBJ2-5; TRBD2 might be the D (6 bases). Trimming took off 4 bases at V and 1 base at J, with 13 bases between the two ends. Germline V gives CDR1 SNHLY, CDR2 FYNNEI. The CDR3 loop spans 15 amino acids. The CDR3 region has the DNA TGTGCCAGCAGTGCGGGGGAGAGCCTCCAAGAGACCCAGTACTTC. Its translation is CASSAGESLQETQYF.

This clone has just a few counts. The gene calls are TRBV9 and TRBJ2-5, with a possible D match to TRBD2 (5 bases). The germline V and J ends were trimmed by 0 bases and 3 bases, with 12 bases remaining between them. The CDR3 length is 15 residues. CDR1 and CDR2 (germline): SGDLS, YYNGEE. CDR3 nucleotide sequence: TGTGCCAGCAGCGTAGGGCTGGCGACTAAAGAGACCCAGTACTTC. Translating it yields CASSVGLATKETQYF.

DNA for the CDR3: TGCGCCACCACGCCGGGACAGGGTTTTTACAATGAGCAGTTCTTC. The encoded protein is CATTPGQGFYNEQFF. The chain uses TRBV5-1 and TRBJ2-1, with 9 bases lining up with TRBD1. The germline V gene has CDR1 SGHRS and CDR2 YFSETQ. This CDR3 region has 15 residues. The junction had 11 bases not matched to a gene; V was cut back by 9 bases and J by 4 bases. Using reference TRBV5-1 and TRBJ2-1 for the parts outside the CDR3, the full variable domain is KAGVTQTPRYLIKTRGQQVTLSCSPISGHRSVSWYQQTPGQGLQFLFEYFSETQRNKGNFPGRFSGRQFSNSRSEMNVSTLELGDSALYLCATTPGQGFYNEQFFGPGTRLTVL.

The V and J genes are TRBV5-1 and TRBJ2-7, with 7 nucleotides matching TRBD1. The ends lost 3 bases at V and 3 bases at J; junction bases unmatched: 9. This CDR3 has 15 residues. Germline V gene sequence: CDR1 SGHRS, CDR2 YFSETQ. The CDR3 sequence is CASSSLPGGIYEQYF. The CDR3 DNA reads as TGCGCCAGCAGCTCATTACCAGGGGGAATCTACGAGCAGTACTTC.

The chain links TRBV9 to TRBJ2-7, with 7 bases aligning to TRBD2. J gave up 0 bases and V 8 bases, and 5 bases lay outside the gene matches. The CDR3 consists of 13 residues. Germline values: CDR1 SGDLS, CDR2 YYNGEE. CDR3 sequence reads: CASGTTLSYEQYF. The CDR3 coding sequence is TGTGCCAGTGGGACTACTCTCTCCTACGAGCAGTACTTC. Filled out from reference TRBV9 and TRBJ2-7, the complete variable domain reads DSGVTQTPKHLITATGQRVTLRCSPRSGDLSVYWYQQSLDQGLQFLIQYYNGEERAKGNILERFSAQQFPDLHSELNLSSLELGDSALYFCASGTTLSYEQYFGPGTRLTVT.